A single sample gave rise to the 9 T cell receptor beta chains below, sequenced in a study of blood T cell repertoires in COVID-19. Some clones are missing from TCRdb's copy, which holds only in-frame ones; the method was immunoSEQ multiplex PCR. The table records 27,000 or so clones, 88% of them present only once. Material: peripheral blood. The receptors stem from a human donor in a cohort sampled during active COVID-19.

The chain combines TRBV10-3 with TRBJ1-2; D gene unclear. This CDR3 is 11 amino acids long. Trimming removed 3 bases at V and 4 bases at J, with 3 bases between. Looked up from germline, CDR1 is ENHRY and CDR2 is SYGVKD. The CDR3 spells CAISDSYGYTF. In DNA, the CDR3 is TGTGCCATCAGTGACAGCTATGGCTACACCTTC.

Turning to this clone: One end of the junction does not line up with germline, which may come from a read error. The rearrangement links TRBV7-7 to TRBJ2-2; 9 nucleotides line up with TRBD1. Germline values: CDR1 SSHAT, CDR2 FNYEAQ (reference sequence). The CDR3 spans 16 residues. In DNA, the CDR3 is TGTGCTAGCAGCTTAATAGGGACAGGGAAGACCGGGGAGCTGTTTTTT. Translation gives CASSLIGTGKTGELFF.

The CDR3 sequence: CASSLGGLHNQPQHF. The CDR3 nucleotides read TGTGCCAGCAGCTTAGGGGGCCTACACAATCAGCCCCAGCATTTT. The rearrangement uses TRBV7-9 and TRBJ1-5, with TRBD1 as a possible D gene (5 bases). V dropped 1 base and J dropped 3 bases, with 10 bases sitting between them. Germline CDR1 reads SEHNR; CDR2 reads FQNEAQ (reference sequence). This CDR3 has 15 residues.

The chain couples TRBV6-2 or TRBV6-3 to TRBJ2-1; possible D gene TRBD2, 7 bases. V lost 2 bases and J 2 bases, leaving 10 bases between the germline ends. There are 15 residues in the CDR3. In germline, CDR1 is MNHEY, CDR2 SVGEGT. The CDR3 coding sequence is TGTGCCAGCAGTTACCTCGGGGGGCCCTACAATGAGCAGTTCTTC. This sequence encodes CASSYLGGPYNEQFF.

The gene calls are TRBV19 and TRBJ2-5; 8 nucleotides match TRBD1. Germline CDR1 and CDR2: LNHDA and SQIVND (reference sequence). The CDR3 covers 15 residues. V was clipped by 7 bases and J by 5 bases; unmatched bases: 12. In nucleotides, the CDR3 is TGTGCCAGTACCCTAGCAGGGGGCGCTGGGGAGACCCAGTACTTC. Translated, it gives CASTLAGGAGETQYF.

The CDR3 DNA reads TGTGCCAGCAGGGGGGGGACAGGGAGCAATCAGCCCCAGCATTTT. The encoded protein is CASRGGTGSNQPQHF. V is TRBV6-6 and J is TRBJ1-5; 9 positions agree with TRBD1. CDR1 and CDR2 from the germline V gene are MNHNY and SVGAGI (reference sequence). Trimming at V came to 6 bases and at J to 1 base, leaving 4 bases not matched to a gene. The CDR3 has 15 amino acids.

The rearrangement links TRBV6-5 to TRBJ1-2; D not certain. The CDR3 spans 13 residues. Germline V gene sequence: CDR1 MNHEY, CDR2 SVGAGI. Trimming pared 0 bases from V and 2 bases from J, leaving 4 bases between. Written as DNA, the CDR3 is TGTGCCAGCAGTTACTCGAGCAACTATGGCTACACCTTC. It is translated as CASSYSSNYGYTF.

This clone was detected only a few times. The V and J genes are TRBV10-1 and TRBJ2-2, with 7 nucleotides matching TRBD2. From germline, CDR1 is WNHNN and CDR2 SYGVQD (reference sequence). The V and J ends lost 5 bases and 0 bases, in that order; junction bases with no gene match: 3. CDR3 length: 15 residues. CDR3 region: CASSFAGANTGELFF. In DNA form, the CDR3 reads TGCGCCAGCAGTTTCGCGGGGGCGAACACCGGGGAGCTGTTTTTT.

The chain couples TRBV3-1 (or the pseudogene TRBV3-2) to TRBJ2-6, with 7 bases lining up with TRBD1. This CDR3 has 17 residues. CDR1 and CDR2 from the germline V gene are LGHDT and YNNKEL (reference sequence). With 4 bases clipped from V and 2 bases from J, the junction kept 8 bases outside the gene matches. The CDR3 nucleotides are TGTGCCAGCAGCCCAAAAGCGACAGGGCCTGGGGCCAACGTCCTGACTTTC. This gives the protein CASSPKATGPGANVLTF.